This is a list of T cell receptor beta chains from one sample in a study of T cells in Graves' hyperthyroidism and ophthalmopathy. TCRdb recomputed calls from the multiplex PCR reads with MiXCR, one row per CDR3 protein. Of some 500,000 distinct CDR3 sequences listed, about 16% were seen once; the top ten hold around 32%. The sequencing sample was made of blood. The receptors derive from a woman aged 25 to 39 with Graves' ophthalmopathy. Both conserved end residues are part of each CDR3. Fields, in order: D gene, J gene, V gene, CDR3 protein. The D gene is left open where the match is weak.

d_gene: NA
j_gene: TRBJ2-1
v_gene: TRBV12-3/TRBV12-4
CDR3aa: CASMGVSRIYNEQFF

d_gene: NA
j_gene: TRBJ1-5
v_gene: TRBV15
CDR3aa: CATSRADSFNQPQHF

d_gene: NA
j_gene: TRBJ2-3
v_gene: TRBV7-2
CDR3aa: CAVRDSTDTQYF

d_gene: TRBD1
j_gene: TRBJ2-7
v_gene: TRBV30
CDR3aa: CAWGQGPYEQYF

d_gene: NA
j_gene: TRBJ1-6
v_gene: TRBV6-1
CDR3aa: CARNPEDVNNSPLHF

d_gene: NA
j_gene: TRBJ2-1
v_gene: TRBV7-8
CDR3aa: CASSFRQGNNEQFF

d_gene: NA
j_gene: TRBJ2-6
v_gene: TRBV27
CDR3aa: CASSQGGSGANVLTF

d_gene: TRBD2
j_gene: TRBJ2-3
v_gene: TRBV28
CDR3aa: CASSLSGSLADTQYF

d_gene: NA
j_gene: TRBJ1-1
v_gene: TRBV6-6
CDR3aa: CASSYLPAGISYTEAFF

d_gene: NA
j_gene: TRBJ1-5
v_gene: TRBV4-2
CDR3aa: CASSQEWGMGSQPQHF

d_gene: TRBD2
j_gene: TRBJ2-3
v_gene: TRBV5-1
CDR3aa: CASSLPWTSGSSPDTQYF

d_gene: NA
j_gene: TRBJ1-1
v_gene: TRBV12-3/TRBV12-4
CDR3aa: CASSLMGNTEAFF

d_gene: NA
j_gene: TRBJ2-5
v_gene: TRBV20-1
CDR3aa: CSASEAYQETQYF

d_gene: NA
j_gene: TRBJ2-5
v_gene: TRBV24-1
CDR3aa: CATSGYAAATQYF

d_gene: TRBD2
j_gene: TRBJ2-3
v_gene: TRBV12-3/TRBV12-4
CDR3aa: CASSLALAEDTDTQYF

d_gene: NA
j_gene: TRBJ1-1
v_gene: TRBV28
CDR3aa: CASRKITEAFF

d_gene: TRBD1
j_gene: TRBJ1-4
v_gene: TRBV29-1
CDR3aa: CSVQGRATNEKLFF

d_gene: TRBD2
j_gene: TRBJ2-1
v_gene: TRBV9
CDR3aa: CASMAGVTLGEQFF

d_gene: NA
j_gene: TRBJ2-1
v_gene: TRBV14
CDR3aa: CASSQDRRFPIYNEQFF

d_gene: NA
j_gene: TRBJ2-5
v_gene: TRBV12-3/TRBV12-4
CDR3aa: CASSHKGRTQYF

d_gene: TRBD2
j_gene: TRBJ2-7
v_gene: TRBV20-1
CDR3aa: CSAKLAGPYEQYF

d_gene: NA
j_gene: TRBJ1-2
v_gene: TRBV27
CDR3aa: CASRAGNYGYTF

d_gene: NA
j_gene: TRBJ2-5
v_gene: TRBV6-6
CDR3aa: CASSYTGMETQYF

d_gene: TRBD2
j_gene: TRBJ2-3
v_gene: TRBV6-2/TRBV6-3
CDR3aa: CASSSGPLSGSGTDTQYF

d_gene: NA
j_gene: TRBJ1-2
v_gene: TRBV20-1
CDR3aa: CSAGVGSHYGYTF